This passage covers 13 T cell receptor beta chains from one sample sequenced in a study of somatic mutations in cytotoxic T cells in rheumatoid arthritis. The table came from immunoSEQ multiplex PCR; TCRdb's copy has only in-frame clones and leaves some out. The data contain about 15,000 clones, 78% of them singletons. Source material: CD8+ T cells sorted from blood. The receptors here all came from an adult with rheumatoid arthritis.

CDR3 bases: TGCAGCGTTGAGGAAACAGGGGACTCCTACGAGCAGTACTTC. Translating gives CSVEETGDSYEQYF. The V call is TRBV29-1, the J call TRBJ2-7, with TRBD1 matching over 7 bases. The V and J ends lost 3 bases and 0 bases, in that order; junction bases with no gene match: 5. Germline loops: CDR1 SQVTM, CDR2 ANQGSEA. CDR3 length: 14 residues.

The chain recombines TRBV4-1 with TRBJ2-3, with TRBD2 matching 10 bases. Germline-derived CDR1 and CDR2 are MGHRA and YSYEKL. The CDR3 is made up of 19 amino acids. The V gene end was trimmed by 0 bases and the J gene end by 6 bases; junction bases not matched to a gene: 15. CDR3 DNA sequence: TGCGCCAGCAGCCAAGATGAGGGTGGACTAGCGGAGCACCGGGATACGCAGTATTTT. Amino acids: CASSQDEGGLAEHRDTQYF.

The chain recombines TRBV7-8 with TRBJ1-3; a weak D match, TRBD1 (6 bases). This CDR3 has 17 residues. Germline lookup yields CDR1 SGHVS and CDR2 FQNEAQ. Trimming took off 4 bases at V and 3 bases at J, with 19 bases between the two ends. DNA of the CDR3: TGTGCCAGCAGCTGGGGGGCGGGGGCGCATGATGGAAACACCATATATTTT. Its translation: CASSWGAGAHDGNTIYF.

V and J are TRBV7-9 and TRBJ2-3; 9 bases align to TRBD1. The CDR3 runs 17 residues. J lost 3 bases, V lost 4 bases, and 11 bases had no gene match. Germline V lookup: CDR1 SEHNR, CDR2 FQNEAQ (reference sequence). The CDR3 reads CASSSKYRDRETDTQYF. Here the CDR3 DNA reads TGTGCCAGCAGCTCTAAGTACCGGGACAGGGAAACAGATACGCAGTATTTT. The variable domain in full, with the rest retrieved from reference TRBV7-9 and TRBJ2-3, is DTGVSQNPRHKITKRGQNVTFRCDPISEHNRLYWYRQTLGQGPEFLTYFQNEAQLEKSRLLSDRFSAERPKGSFSTLEIQRTEQGDSAMYLCASSSKYRDRETDTQYFGPGTRLTVL.

The chain has TRBV5-8 and TRBJ2-3, with 7 bases matching TRBD2. This CDR3 is built from 16 residues. Unmatched junction bases numbered 9, after V lost 1 base and J lost 4 bases. Germline CDR1 reads SGHTS; CDR2 reads YDEGEE. The CDR3 sequence: CASSLWASGFADTQYF. The CDR3 bases are TGTGCCAGCAGCTTGTGGGCTAGCGGTTTCGCAGATACGCAGTATTTT.

This clone appeared once. The V gene is TRBV28, the J gene TRBJ2-3; TRBD1 or TRBD2 may be the D gene (5 bases each). CDR3 size: 15 residues. CDR1 and CDR2 from the germline V gene are MDHEN and SYDVKM. Trimming stripped 8 bases from V and 0 bases from J, with 15 bases between. The CDR3 reads CASLSGTQSTDTQYF. CDR3 DNA: TGTGCCAGCCTATCCGGGACCCAAAGCACAGATACGCAGTATTTT.

V usage is TRBV27 and J usage is TRBJ2-3; D might be TRBD2 (6 bases). Trimming stripped 4 bases from V and 2 bases from J, with 13 bases between. Germline V gene sequence: CDR1 MNHEY, CDR2 SMNVEV (reference sequence). CDR3 length: 15 amino acids. The CDR3 protein is CASSSISGPTDTQYF. The CDR3 DNA is TGTGCCAGCAGTTCAATTAGCGGACCCACAGATACGCAGTATTTT.

V gene TRBV28 combines with J gene TRBJ1-2; D is perhaps TRBD1 (5 bases). Trimming stripped 3 bases from V and 8 bases from J, with 7 bases between. This CDR3 contains 11 residues. Germline lookup yields CDR1 MDHEN and CDR2 SYDVKM. The CDR3 sequence: CASSFPGGYTF. In nucleotides, the CDR3 is TGTGCCAGCAGTTTCCCAGGGGGCTACACCTTC.

The chain employs TRBV29-1 and TRBJ2-7; possibly TRBD2 for D (5 bases). The V gene's germline CDR1 is SQVTM and CDR2 ANQGSEA. This CDR3 region has 18 residues. V was pared by 1 base and J by 3 bases, with 25 bases between. The chain's CDR3 is CSVEASDPTGRVDYEQYF. In DNA form, the CDR3 reads TGCAGCGTTGAAGCCTCGGATCCCACGGGAAGAGTGGACTACGAGCAGTACTTC.

In regard to this clone: The limits of the CDR3 on the DNA are not certain, so only TCRdb's listed CDR3 is given. V is TRBV27 and J is TRBJ1-2; the D call in the table, TRBD1, was not verified against the DNA. CDR1 is MNHEY and CDR2 is SMNVEV in the germline V gene (reference sequence). The length of the CDR3 is 15 amino acids, counting both ends. CDR3 sequence reads: CASSFGFGTGGTVTF.

The rearrangement uses TRBV19 and TRBJ1-1, with 7 bases that match TRBD1. Germline CDR1 and CDR2: LNHDA and SQIVND (reference sequence). The CDR3 contains 14 residues. The J segment lost 0 bases and the V segment lost 6 bases, leaving 4 bases of the junction unmatched. Here the CDR3 reads CASSPTGMNTEAFF. CDR3 in DNA: TGTGCCAGTAGCCCGACAGGGATGAACACTGAAGCTTTCTTT.

This chain joins TRBV19 and TRBJ1-5, with D possibly TRBD1 on 6 matching bases. Trimming stripped 4 bases from V and 5 bases from J, with 12 bases between. The germline V gene encodes CDR1 LNHDA and CDR2 SQIVND (reference sequence). The CDR3 runs to 14 residues. This chain's CDR3 is CASSKQGLYQPQHF. In DNA, the CDR3 is TGTGCCAGTAGTAAACAGGGACTTTATCAGCCCCAGCATTTT.

This sequence joins TRBV4-1 and TRBJ2-7; D is possibly TRBD2 (5 bases). This CDR3 is built from 15 residues. The germline CDR1 and CDR2 sequences are MGHRA and YSYEKL. The germline V and J ends were trimmed by 0 bases and 4 bases, with 13 bases remaining between them. CDR3 DNA sequence: TGCGCCAGCAGCCAAGATGTGGATCTAGCATACGAGCAGTACTTC. Its protein is CASSQDVDLAYEQYF.